This paragraph covers one T cell receptor beta chain sequence. The sample holds many counts of this clonotype. It lacks a known antigen. Base qualities were left out, and no much larger clone turns up one base away. Ficoll-Paque density gradient centrifugation was used to isolate PBMCs. These data belong to a study of T-cell memory formation after mild COVID-19 (dated by TCRdb to about 2021). Study-wide context: TCR sequence clusters from the two donors were found to be largely donor specific. In a couple of donors, T-cell clones that expanded and contracted after mild COVID-19 were followed by sequencing TCRalpha and TCRbeta repertoires longitudinally. Two young, previously healthy adult volunteers made up the cohort, one male and one female. Study-level results and caveats: Only two mild cases were covered in the study, and larger cohorts including severe cases with pre-infection samples were considered necessary. Whether the second-wave clones peaking on day 37 were SARS-CoV-2 specific was not confirmed. Contracting CD4+ clones appeared mostly in the CM and EM memory subsets, whereas CD8+ clones were enriched in EMRA. Clones contracting from day 15 to 85 had balanced CD4/CD8 phenotypes, while a second wave expanding from day 15 to 37 was biased towards CD4+. The detection of some responding clones in pre-infection memory suggests that pre-existing cross-reactive memory T cells joined the SARS-CoV-2 response.

Unmatched junction bases come to 8, with V trimmed by 0 bases and J by 7 bases. The cysteine opens and the phenylalanine closes a CDR3 of 16 amino acids. Kept here is only the CDR3 DNA, which spans 48 bases and is read in frame from base 1. The CDR1 and CDR2 encoded by the germline V gene are LGHNA and YSLEER. TCRdb lists the instrument as Illumina NovaSeq 6000. Using 5'RACE with constant-segment primers, TCRalpha and TCRbeta cDNA libraries were constructed, with sample barcodes and unique molecular identifiers added in the process. RNA was extracted from every sample with Trizol reagent. Amplification of the libraries took two PCR steps, and the second step added a second sample barcode plus Illumina TruSeq adapters. Sequencing of libraries was performed on an Illumina NovaSeq with 2 x 150 bp paired-end reads. The original methods were these. With migec v1.2.7, reads were demultiplexed and then collapsed into UMI-guided consensus sequences. Using mixcr v2.1.11, UMI consensuses were aligned to TRA and TRB V and J templates and then assembled into clonotypes. A clonotype was counted as expanded or contracted only if both edgeR and NoisET called the change significant, with noise models trained on biological replicates. For edgeR calls, a false discovery rate-adjusted p below 0.01 and a log2 fold-change threshold of 1 were applied. PCA with hierarchical clustering of max-normalized trajectories of the 1000 most abundant clonotypes was used as exploratory dynamics analysis. Each responding clone was given a CD4 or CD8 phenotype based on the CD4+ and CD8+ repertoires, which had been sequenced separately. In TCRdb, the public reads were trimmed at Q25 with fastp and aligned with MiXCR, with productive beta chains retained. Every entry covers one CDR3 protein and lists the most common genes and DNA from its rows. The V and J calls, along with clone size, are taken from TCRdb and not from the paper's own processing. The sample data list fewer than 400,000 distinct CDR3 sequences, and about an eighth of these were observed just once. The ten largest make up 20% to 25% of the sample.

Sequences were obtained from PBMCs or a T cell subset sorted from them (not recorded which). The chain uses TRBV4-3 and TRBJ1-4; 7 junctional bases match TRBD1. This clonotype was sampled from a man younger than 30 who had mild COVID-19 (a few samples of this study predate the infection). The sample titles of this study are shuffled in the database, so cell type and time point are left out; the donor was told from shared clones. The base sequence is TGCGCCAGCAGCCAAGATCAAAAGGGGGCGAGTGAAAAACTGTTTTTT. Its coded protein is CASSQDQKGASEKLFF.